Following are 24 T cell receptor beta chains from one sample sequenced in a study of response to subunit inactivated influenza vaccine. One entry per CDR3 protein, called by TCRdb with MiXCR from the RT-PCR reads. The sample consists of a few hundred thousand distinct CDR3 sequences, 20% to 25% of them appearing once. This sample comprised PBMCs from blood, obtained approximately 20 months after vaccination. The receptors derive from a man aged 45 to 75 who received an inactivated influenza vaccine.

The sample holds many counts of this clonotype. The chain employs TRBV19 and TRBJ1-5; D is ambiguous. CDR1 is LNHDA, CDR2 SQIVND, per germline (reference sequence). There are 13 residues in the CDR3. The germline V and J ends were trimmed by 2 bases and 4 bases, with 6 bases remaining between them. This CDR3 reads CASSISVNQPQHF. In nucleotides, the CDR3 is TGTGCCAGTAGTATATCGGTAAATCAGCCCCAGCATTTT.

This clonotype was counted ten times or more. The CDR3 here is CASSLVLAGVGETQYF. CDR3 DNA: TGTGCCAGCAGCTTAGTACTAGCGGGAGTCGGAGAGACCCAGTACTTC. J is TRBJ2-5 and V is TRBV11-2; TRBD2 matches at 11 bases. J lost 4 bases, V lost 1 base, and 5 bases had no gene match. Germline assignment: CDR1 SGHAT and CDR2 FQNNGV. This CDR3 has 16 residues. Variable domain in full (rest from reference TRBV11-2 and TRBJ2-5): EAGVAQSPRYKIIEKRQSVAFWCNPISGHATLYWYQQILGQGPKLLIQFQNNGVVDDSQLPKDRFSAERLKGVDSTLKIQPAKLEDSAVYLCASSLVLAGVGETQYFGPGTRLLVL.

This clonotype was recorded only once. The J gene is TRBJ2-1, the V gene TRBV29-1; 11 nucleotides match TRBD2. This CDR3 region has 15 residues. The germline gives CDR1 SQVTM, CDR2 ANQGSEA. Losses at the gene ends were 7 bases for V and 6 bases for J; bases not matched to a gene: 11. This chain's CDR3 is CSATLLAGDLNEQFF. For the CDR3, the DNA is TGCAGCGCAACCTTACTAGCGGGAGACCTCAATGAGCAGTTCTTC.

This clonotype was recorded only once. This may be a read error, as it is one base from a much larger clone. The V call is TRBV10-2, the J call TRBJ1-1; tentative D call: TRBD1 (6 bases). The length of the CDR3 is 16 residues. Germline assignment: CDR1 WSHSY and CDR2 SAAADI. This CDR3 is CASSAGHAVGNIEAFF. CDR3 DNA: TGCGCCAGCAGTGCGGGACACGCGGTTGGGAACATTGAAGCTTTCTTT.

This clonotype was detected a few times. J is TRBJ2-7 and V is TRBV24-1, with D possibly matching TRBD1 (6 bases). V dropped 5 bases and J dropped 8 bases, with 18 bases sitting between them. Per the germline V gene, CDR1 is KGHDR and CDR2 is SFDVKD. This CDR3 spans 14 amino acids. The CDR3 nucleotides read TGTGCCACCAGTGCAACAGGGCAGTACTCGAAGCAGTACTTC. Translated, it gives CATSATGQYSKQYF.

The genes are TRBV19 and TRBJ2-2; 8 bases align to TRBD1. With V trimmed by 1 base and J by 5 bases, 9 bases remained unmatched. The CDR3 loop spans 17 amino acids. Germline V lookup: CDR1 LNHDA, CDR2 SQIVND (reference sequence). The CDR3 DNA follows: TGTGCCAGTAGTATAGGGACAGGGACAGCTGGGACCGGGGAGCTGTTTTTT. Amino acids: CASSIGTGTAGTGELFF.

This chain uses TRBV7-8 with TRBJ2-7, with 10 bases fitting TRBD1. The V segment lost 3 bases and the J segment 6 bases; nucleotides outside the gene matches: 5. This CDR3 spans 14 amino acids. The germline V gene encodes CDR1 SGHVS and CDR2 FQNEAQ. In nucleotides, the CDR3 is TGTGCCAGCAGCTTTAGGACAGGGGGTTCCGAGCAGTACTTC. This sequence encodes CASSFRTGGSEQYF.

The V gene is TRBV4-3, the J gene TRBJ2-5; D unresolved. V was pared by 1 base and J by 4 bases, with 7 bases between. There are 13 residues in the CDR3. Per the germline V gene, CDR1 is LGHNA and CDR2 is YSLEER. The CDR3 sequence is CASSQGGAETQYF. The DNA of the CDR3 is TGCGCCAGCAGCCAAGGGGGTGCAGAGACCCAGTACTTC.

The chain combines TRBV12-3 or TRBV12-4 with TRBJ1-6, with TRBD1 identical over 7 bases. V shed 7 bases, J shed 5 bases, and the junction held 5 bases outside the gene matches. The CDR3 is made up of 14 amino acids. CDR3 bases: TGTGCCAGCACCCCCGGGACAGATAATTCACCCCTCCACTTT. It specifies CASTPGTDNSPLHF.

This clonotype was counted ten times or more. This rearrangement joins TRBV3-1 to TRBJ2-7; D call uncertain. CDR1 and CDR2 from the germline V gene are LGHDT and YNNKEL (reference sequence). CDR3 size: 12 residues. V was cut by 4 bases and J by 2 bases, with 6 bases left in between. CDR3 sequence (DNA): TGTGCCAGCAGCCGGGGAACCTACGAGCAGTACTTC. Residues: CASSRGTYEQYF.

The rearrangement links TRBV7-9 to TRBJ1-5; D might be TRBD1 (5 bases). The V gene's germline CDR1 is SEHNR and CDR2 FQNEAQ (reference sequence). The CDR3 is 14 residues long. V lost 3 bases and J 4 bases, leaving 10 bases between the germline ends. DNA of the CDR3: TGTGCCAGCAGCTTGACAGAAGGGAATCAGCCCCAGCATTTT. As protein: CASSLTEGNQPQHF.

The chain employs TRBV27 and TRBJ1-1; TRBD1 matches at 8 bases. The CDR3 consists of 15 residues. Germline CDR1 MNHEY, CDR2 SMNVEV (reference sequence). Trimming removed 6 bases from V and 2 bases from J; junction bases left unmatched: 8. The CDR3 DNA is TGTGCCAGCAGCCACTCGGACAGGGCAAACACTGAAGCTTTCTTT. Translation gives CASSHSDRANTEAFF.

This clonotype was seen a handful of times. The J gene is TRBJ1-1, the V gene TRBV5-4; D is perhaps TRBD1 (6 bases). Trimming took 3 bases from V and 6 from J, leaving 15 bases between them. The germline CDR1 and CDR2 sequences are SGHNT and YYREEE (reference sequence). This CDR3 region has 14 residues. Here the CDR3 DNA reads TGTGCCAGCAGCTCCCCTACAGGGTCTGCTGAAGCTTTCTTT. Amino acid sequence: CASSSPTGSAEAFF.

J is TRBJ1-6 and V is TRBV20-1; 8 bases fit TRBD1. V lost 0 bases and J lost 10; bases outside the gene matches: 5. The CDR3 totals 14 residues. Looked up from germline, CDR1 is DFQATT and CDR2 is SNEGSKA (reference sequence). The DNA for the CDR3 is TGCAGTGCTAGAGATACCACAGGGGGATCACCCCTCCACTTT. Translating gives CSARDTTGGSPLHF.

The chain joins TRBV3-1 to TRBJ2-7; D not resolved. V gave up 3 bases and J gave up 2 bases, with 11 bases separating them. The germline V gene encodes CDR1 LGHDT and CDR2 YNNKEL (reference sequence). The CDR3 has 14 amino acids. The DNA for the CDR3 is TGTGCCAGCAGCCACCTAAAGGGAACCTACGAGCAGTACTTC. This codes for CASSHLKGTYEQYF.

V usage is TRBV4-2 and J usage is TRBJ2-7, with TRBD2 as a possible D gene (6 bases). V was cut by 4 bases and J by 2 bases, with 12 bases left in between. Germline V CDR1 and CDR2: LGHNA, YNFKEQ. The CDR3 length is 14 residues. The CDR3 DNA is TGTGCCAGCAGCCCCCCGGGAGAGACCTACGAGCAGTACTTC. Translated, it gives CASSPPGETYEQYF.

The chain has TRBV28 and TRBJ2-2; unclear D gene. The germline V gene encodes CDR1 MDHEN and CDR2 SYDVKM. V lost 7 bases, J lost 0 bases, and 9 bases lay in between. CDR3 length: 14 residues. The CDR3 loop is CASIPGPNTGELFF. The CDR3 DNA reads as TGTGCCAGCATACCGGGCCCGAACACCGGGGAGCTGTTTTTT.

This clonotype was detected only a few times. V is TRBV24-1 and J is TRBJ1-1, with no clear D. CDR1 and CDR2 (germline): KGHDR, SFDVKD. V shed 9 bases and J shed 3 bases, with 16 bases lying between them. This CDR3 has 14 amino acids. CDR3 loop: CATPSPGKDTEAFF. The CDR3 region has the DNA TGTGCCACCCCAAGTCCGGGTAAGGACACTGAAGCTTTCTTT.

The rearrangement joins TRBV9 to TRBJ2-5; 14 bases align to TRBD2. This CDR3 spans 16 amino acids. Looked up from germline, CDR1 is SGDLS and CDR2 is YYNGEE. The V gene end was trimmed by 4 bases and the J gene end by 5 bases; junction bases not matched to a gene: 7. CDR3 sequence (DNA): TGTGCCAGCAGCCCTGGGACTAGCGGGAGAGCGGAGACCCAGTACTTC. It yields the protein CASSPGTSGRAETQYF.

In its sample, this clonotype was seen a few times. The chain uses TRBV6-1 and TRBJ1-5, with TRBD1 identical over 7 bases. This CDR3 region has 13 residues. Germline lookup yields CDR1 MNHNS and CDR2 SASEGT. V gave up 6 bases and J gave up 8 bases; unmatched junction bases: 7. CDR3 coding DNA: TGTGCCAGCAGACGAACAACAGGGGAGCCCCAGCATTTT. Translated, it gives CASRRTTGEPQHF.

V usage is TRBV5-5 and J usage is TRBJ2-2; D is possibly TRBD2 (5 bases). Trimming stripped 3 bases from V and 1 base from J, with 10 bases between. The CDR3 runs 15 residues. Germline V CDR1 and CDR2: SGHKS, YYEKEE (reference sequence). CDR3 loop: CASSSGNLNTGELFF. Here the CDR3 DNA reads TGTGCCAGCAGCTCCGGGAACCTGAACACCGGGGAGCTGTTTTTT.

The chain couples TRBV10-3 to TRBJ1-6, with unresolved D. This CDR3 region has 12 residues. CDR1 is ENHRY, CDR2 SYGVKD, per germline. The V end lost 8 bases, the J end lost 10 bases, and 12 bases lay between the germline ends. CDR3 coding DNA: TGTGCCATCGGTTACAGCTCGTCACCCCTCCACTTT. This translates into CAIGYSSSPLHF.

As concerns this clonotype: The junction shows a germline mismatch at one end, possibly a read error. V is TRBV7-2 and J is TRBJ1-1, with 7 bases that match TRBD1. The CDR3 has 15 amino acids. Germline V gene lookup returns CDR1 SGHTA and CDR2 FQGNSA. Written as DNA, the CDR3 is TGTGCCAGCAACTTAACAGGGGTGACGAACACTGAAGCTTTCTTT. Translated: CASNLTGVTNTEAFF.

This clonotype turned up a few times. The chain is built from TRBV20-1 and TRBJ2-7; weak D call: TRBD2 (6 bases). The CDR3 runs 13 residues. Trimming removed 3 bases at V and 3 bases at J, with 12 bases between. Germline-derived CDR1 and CDR2 are DFQATT and SNEGSKA (reference sequence). CDR3 sequence (DNA): TGCAGTGCTAGTGAGCGGGCAAACTACGAGCAGTACTTC. This gives the protein CSASERANYEQYF.